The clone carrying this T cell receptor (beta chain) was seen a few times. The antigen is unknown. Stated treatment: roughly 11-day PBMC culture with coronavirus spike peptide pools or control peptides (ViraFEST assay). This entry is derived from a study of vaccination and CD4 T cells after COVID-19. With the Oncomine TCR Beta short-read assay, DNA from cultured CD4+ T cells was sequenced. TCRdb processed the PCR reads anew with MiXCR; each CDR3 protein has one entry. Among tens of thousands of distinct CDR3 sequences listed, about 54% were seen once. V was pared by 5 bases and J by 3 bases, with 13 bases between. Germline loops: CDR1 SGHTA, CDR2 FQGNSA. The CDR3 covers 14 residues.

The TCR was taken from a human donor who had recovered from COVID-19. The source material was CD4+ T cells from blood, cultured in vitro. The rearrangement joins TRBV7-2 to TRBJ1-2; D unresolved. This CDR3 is CASSPALTDYGYTF. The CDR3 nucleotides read TGTGCCAGCAGCCCGGCCCTCACGGACTATGGCTACACCTTC.